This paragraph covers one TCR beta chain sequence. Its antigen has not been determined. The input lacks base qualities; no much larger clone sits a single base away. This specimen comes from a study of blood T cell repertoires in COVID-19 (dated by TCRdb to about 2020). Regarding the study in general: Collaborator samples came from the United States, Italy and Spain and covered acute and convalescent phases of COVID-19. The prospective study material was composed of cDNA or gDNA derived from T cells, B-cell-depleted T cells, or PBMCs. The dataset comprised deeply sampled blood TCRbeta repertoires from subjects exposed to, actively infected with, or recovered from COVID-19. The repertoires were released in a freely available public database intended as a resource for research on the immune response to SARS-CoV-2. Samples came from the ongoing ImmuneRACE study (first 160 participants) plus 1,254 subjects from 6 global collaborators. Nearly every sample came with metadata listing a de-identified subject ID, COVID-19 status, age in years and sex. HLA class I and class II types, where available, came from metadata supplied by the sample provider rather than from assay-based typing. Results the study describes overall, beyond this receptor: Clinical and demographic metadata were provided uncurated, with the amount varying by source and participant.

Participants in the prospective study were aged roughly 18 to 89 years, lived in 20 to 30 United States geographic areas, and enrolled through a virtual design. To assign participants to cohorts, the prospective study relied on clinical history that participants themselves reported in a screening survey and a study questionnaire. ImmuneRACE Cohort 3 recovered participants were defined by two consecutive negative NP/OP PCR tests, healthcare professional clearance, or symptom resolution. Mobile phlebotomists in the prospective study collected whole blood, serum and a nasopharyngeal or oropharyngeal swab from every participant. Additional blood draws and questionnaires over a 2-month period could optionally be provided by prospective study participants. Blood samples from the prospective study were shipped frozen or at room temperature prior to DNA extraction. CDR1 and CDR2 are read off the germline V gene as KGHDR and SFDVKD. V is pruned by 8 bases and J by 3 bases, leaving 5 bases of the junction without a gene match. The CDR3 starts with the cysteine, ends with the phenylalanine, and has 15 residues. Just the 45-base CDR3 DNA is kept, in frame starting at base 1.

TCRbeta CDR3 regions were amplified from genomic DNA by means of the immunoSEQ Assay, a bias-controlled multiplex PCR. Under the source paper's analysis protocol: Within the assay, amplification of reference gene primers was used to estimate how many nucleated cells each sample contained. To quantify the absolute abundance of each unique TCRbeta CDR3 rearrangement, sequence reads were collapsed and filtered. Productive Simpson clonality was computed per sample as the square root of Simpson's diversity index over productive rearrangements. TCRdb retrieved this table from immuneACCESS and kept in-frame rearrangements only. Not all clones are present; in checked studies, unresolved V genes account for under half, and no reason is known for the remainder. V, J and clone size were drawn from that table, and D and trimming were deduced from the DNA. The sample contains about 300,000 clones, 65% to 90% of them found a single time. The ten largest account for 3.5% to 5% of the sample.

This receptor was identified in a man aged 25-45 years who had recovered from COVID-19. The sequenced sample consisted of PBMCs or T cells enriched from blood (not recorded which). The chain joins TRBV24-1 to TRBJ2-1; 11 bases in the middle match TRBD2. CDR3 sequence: CATKGGTSGYNEQFF. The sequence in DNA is TGTGCCACCAAAGGGGGGACTAGCGGCTACAATGAGCAGTTCTTC.